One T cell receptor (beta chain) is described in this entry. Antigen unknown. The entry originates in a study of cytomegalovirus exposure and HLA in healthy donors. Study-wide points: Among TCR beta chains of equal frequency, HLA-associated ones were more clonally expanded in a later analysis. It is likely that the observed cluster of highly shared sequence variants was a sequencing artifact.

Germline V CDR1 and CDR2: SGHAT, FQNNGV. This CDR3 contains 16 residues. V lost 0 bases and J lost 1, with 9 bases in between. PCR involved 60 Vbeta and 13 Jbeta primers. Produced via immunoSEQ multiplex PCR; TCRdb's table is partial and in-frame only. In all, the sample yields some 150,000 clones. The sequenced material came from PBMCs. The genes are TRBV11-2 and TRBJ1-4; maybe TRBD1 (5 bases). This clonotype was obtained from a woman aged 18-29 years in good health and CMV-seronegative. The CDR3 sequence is CASSLDRGITNEKLFF. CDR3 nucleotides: TGTGCCAGCAGCTTAGATCGGGGGATAACTAATGAAAAACTGTTTTTT.